This T cell receptor beta chain is drawn from a study of CD8 T cells in ankylosing spondylitis. Study findings and constraints: Eight or nine highly homologous variants formed a TCR beta motif that appeared characteristic of ankylosing spondylitis blood. Significantly higher representation of disease-linked clones was reported for matched ankylosing spondylitis synovial fluid.

TCRdb used MiXCR to reprocess the 5' RACE reads, holding one entry per CDR3 protein. In the table there are about 400,000 distinct CDR3 sequences, around 20% of which are singletons. This clonotype was seen only a few times. Its antigen remains unidentified. The CDR3 loop spans 15 amino acids. V gave up 3 bases and J gave up 6 bases, with 18 bases separating them. CDR1 and CDR2 from the germline V gene are MNHNS and SASEGT. The sample was blood, either unsorted or a sorted T cell fraction (not recorded which). The chain uses TRBV6-1 and TRBJ2-7; tentative D call: TRBD1 (6 bases). The source of this sequence is a male donor with ankylosing spondylitis. The CDR3 nucleotides are TGTGCCAGCAGTGAGGTATTCGCGGACAGCGGCGAGCAGTACTTC. It yields the protein CASSEVFADSGEQYF.